The clone carrying this TCR beta chain occurred many times. These data originate in a study of blood T cells in healthy people across ages. Total RNA, at least 5 micrograms per sample, came from PBMCs. A second PCR, run for roughly 7 to 11 cycles, used a sample-barcoded 5' primer plus a J-beta primer mix. Every sample gave at least 2.5 million paired-end reads containing CDR3. TCRdb reanalysed the 5' RACE reads using MiXCR and keeps one entry per CDR3 protein. The sample consists of 1.5 million to 2 million distinct CDR3 sequences, about 30% of them appearing once. The V and J ends lost 0 bases and 13 bases respectively, with 15 bases between them. Germline V gives CDR1 LGHDT, CDR2 YNNKEL (reference sequence). This CDR3 spans 14 amino acids.

V usage is TRBV3-1 and J usage is TRBJ1-4; TRBD1 might be the D (6 bases). This sequence was found in a woman under 40 in good health. Sequenced: blood. In nucleotides, the CDR3 is TGTGCCAGCAGCCAAGATCGCAGGGGACCTGGACTGTTTTTT. Translated: CASSQDRRGPGLFF.